The rows below give T cell receptor beta chains drawn from one sample of a study of blood T cell repertoires in COVID-19. Sequencing used immunoSEQ multiplex PCR; TCRdb keeps in-frame clones, though not all of them. This sample yields approximately 76,000 clones, of which 80% to 90% are seen a single time; nearly 45% belongs to the top ten. The source material was peripheral blood. These receptor sequences come from a human donor in a cohort sampled during active COVID-19. The CDR3 runs from the conserved cysteine through the conserved F or W. The D gene is left open where the match is weak. Not every row has a clone size; where given, it reads once, few, many or a size class.

v_call	d_call	j_call	clone_size	cdr3_nt	cdr3_aa
TRBV14	NA	TRBJ2-1	once	TGTGCCAGCAGCCAGAAGGGGGGGTTTGAGCAGTTCTTC	CASSQKGGFEQFF
TRBV5-1	NA	TRBJ2-1	NA	TGCGCCAGCAGCTTGGGTGGGACTTCAACCCACAATGAGCAGTTCTTC	CASSLGGTSTHNEQFF
TRBV18	TRBD2	TRBJ2-1	NA	TGTGCCAGCTCACCAACCCCACCGGGGGGGTCCCATGAGCAGTTCTTC	CASSPTPPGGSHEQFF
TRBV6-6	NA	TRBJ1-2	once	TGTGCCAGCAGTTACGGGGGAGGGAACTATGGCTACACCTTC	CASSYGGGNYGYTF
TRBV7-2	TRBD1	TRBJ1-2	NA	TGTGCCAGCAGCCGACAGGGGGCGCGGGGCTACACCTTC	CASSRQGARGYTF
TRBV11-2	NA	TRBJ2-7	NA	TGTGCCAGCAGCTTCCGGAGTTACGAGCAGTACTTC	CASSFRSYEQYF
TRBV7-2	NA	TRBJ2-7	NA	TGTGCCAGCAGCTCCCTCGGTCACTCAGGGGAGCAGTACTTC	CASSSLGHSGEQYF
TRBV9	NA	TRBJ1-1	NA	TGTGCCAGCAGCGTAGGTCGCGGAACGAGGGCTGAGACTGAAGCTTTCTTT	CASSVGRGTRAETEAFF
TRBV19	TRBD1	TRBJ2-2	NA	TGTGCCAGTAGTATAGGGGGGACAGCTAACACCGGGGAGCTGTTTTTT	CASSIGGTANTGELFF
TRBV7-2	NA	TRBJ1-2	NA	TGTGCCAGCCAACTCCGGCAGACTAAGGGAGGAGGCTACACCTTC	CASQLRQTKGGGYTF
TRBV25-1	TRBD2	TRBJ2-3	NA	TGTGCCAGCAGTGAACGGCGGGAGGGGACAGATACGCAGTATTTT	CASSERREGTDTQYF
TRBV7-9	NA	TRBJ2-3	NA	TGTGCCAGCAGCTTAGATGCGACAGATACGCAGTATTTT	CASSLDATDTQYF
TRBV18	TRBD1	TRBJ1-1	NA	TGTGCCAGCTCACCCCGACAGGGGGACCAGAACACTGAAGCTTTCTTT	CASSPRQGDQNTEAFF
TRBV11-3	TRBD2	TRBJ2-1	NA	TGTGCCAGCAGCTTAGTGGCGGGAGGTCCCCACAATGAGCAGTTCTTC	CASSLVAGGPHNEQFF
TRBV18	NA	TRBJ2-1	NA	TGTGCCAGCTCACCCGGTAATGAGCAGTTCTTC	CASSPGNEQFF
TRBV4-3	TRBD2	TRBJ2-3	NA	TGCGCCAGCAGCCAAGCCCCCAGCGGGGGGCCCACAGATACGCAGTATTTT	CASSQAPSGGPTDTQYF
TRBV7-9	NA	TRBJ2-5	once	TGTGCCAGCAGCTTGCCAGCAGGGTGGGAGACCCAGTACTTC	CASSLPAGWETQYF
TRBV2	NA	TRBJ1-5	NA	TGTGCCAGCAGTGAAAGCACAGCTGATCAGCCCCAGCATTTT	CASSESTADQPQHF
TRBV18	NA	TRBJ1-1	NA	TGTGCCAGCTCACCTACCCCGGGCGGGGCGGGCACTGAAGCTTTCTTT	CASSPTPGGAGTEAFF
TRBV20-1	TRBD1	TRBJ1-5	many	TGCAGTGCCAGTGAGGGACAGTCGGGTCAGCCCCAGCATTTT	CSASEGQSGQPQHF
TRBV5-4	NA	TRBJ1-6	NA	TGTGCCAGCAGCTATGACAGGACCTCTGATAATTCACCCCTCCACTTT	CASSYDRTSDNSPLHF
TRBV6-1	NA	TRBJ1-2	NA	TGTGCCAGCAGTGAGGGAAGGGGTCTCAGTGGCTACACCTTC	CASSEGRGLSGYTF
TRBV24-1	TRBD2	TRBJ2-1	NA	TGTGCCACCAGTGAACGGACTAGCCGGCGTCCCTACAATGAGCAGTTCTTC	CATSERTSRRPYNEQFF
TRBV5-6	TRBD1	TRBJ1-6	NA	TGTGCCAGCAGCTCAGGACAGGTTATAAAGTCACCCCTCCACTTT	CASSSGQVIKSPLHF
TRBV10-1	NA	TRBJ1-1	NA	TGCGCCAGTATTTGTCCGACTGAAGCTTTCTTT	CASICPTEAFF
TRBV6-2/TRBV6-3	NA	TRBJ2-1	NA	TGTGCCAGCAGTTACGAGATAGCTCCTCGCCGAGATGCGAGCTCCTACAATGAGCAGTTCTTC	CASSYEIAPRRDASSYNEQFF
TRBV9	NA	TRBJ1-4	NA	TGTGCCAGCAGCGTAGGGGCGGGGGCGACCAATGAAAAACTGTTTTTT	CASSVGAGATNEKLFF
TRBV19	TRBD1	TRBJ1-2	NA	TGTGCCAGTAGCCCGGACAGGGCTGACTATGGCTACACCTTC	CASSPDRADYGYTF
TRBV2	NA	TRBJ2-7	NA	TGTGCCAGCAGACGACAGGACTACGAGCAGTACTTC	CASRRQDYEQYF
TRBV24-1	TRBD1	TRBJ2-1	NA	TGTGCCACCAGTGATGAAACAGGGGATGAGCAGTTCTTC	CATSDETGDEQFF
TRBV14	NA	TRBJ2-5	NA	TGTGCCAGCAGCATGACAGATCGCCAAGAGACCCAGTACTTC	CASSMTDRQETQYF
TRBV6-6	NA	TRBJ2-2	NA	TGTGCCAGCAATTCTGTCGGGGAGCTGTTTTTT	CASNSVGELFF
TRBV4-1	NA	TRBJ2-7	NA	TGCGCCAGCAGCCAAGGAACGGGTACCGAGCAGTACTTC	CASSQGTGTEQYF
TRBV6-6	NA	TRBJ2-1	NA	TGTGCCAGCAGCCCCGAGGATGAGCAGTTCTTC	CASSPEDEQFF
TRBV2	TRBD2	TRBJ2-1	NA	TGTGCCAGCGGGGGTAGCGGGAGAAATGAGCAGTTCTTC	CASGGSGRNEQFF
TRBV6-5	NA	TRBJ2-7	NA	TGTGCCAGCAGTTCCCCCCAGATCCCAAGCTCCTACGAGCAGTACTTC	CASSSPQIPSSYEQYF
TRBV6-2/TRBV6-3	TRBD2	TRBJ2-5	NA	TGTGCCAGCAGTTCCCCGAGACTAGCGGGAGGGGAGACCCAGTACTTC	CASSSPRLAGGETQYF
TRBV19	NA	TRBJ2-5	NA	TGTGCCAGTAGAGGGATTGGACTTGGGGAAGAGACCCAGTACTTC	CASRGIGLGEETQYF
TRBV12-5	NA	TRBJ1-5	NA	TGTGCTAGTGGTTTGGGGGGCGATCAGCCCCAGCATTTT	CASGLGGDQPQHF
TRBV9	TRBD1	TRBJ2-7	NA	TGTGCCAGCAGCCCCGAAGGACAGGGGTTCTACGAGCAGTACTTC	CASSPEGQGFYEQYF